What follows are 13 T cell receptor beta chains derived from one specimen sequenced in a study of cytomegalovirus exposure and HLA in healthy donors. The PCR contained 60 Vbeta and 13 Jbeta primers. Only in-frame clones appear in the TCRdb table, and some are missing; sequencing was by immunoSEQ multiplex PCR. Of 250,000 to 350,000 clones listed, around 80% are singletons. Sequenced material: PBMCs. The receptors shown here come from a girl aged 2-10 years in good health and CMV-seronegative.

The rearrangement uses TRBV7-3 and TRBJ1-1; 7 bases are shared with TRBD1. V gave up 5 bases and J gave up 1 base; unmatched junction bases: 4. The CDR3 has 14 residues. Germline V lookup: CDR1 SGHTA, CDR2 FQGTGA. The DNA for the CDR3 is TGTGCCAGCAGCACTGGGACAGCGAACACTGAAGCTTTCTTT. Translated: CASSTGTANTEAFF.

The chain couples TRBV11-3 to TRBJ2-7, with 8 bases that match TRBD1. This CDR3 region has 14 residues. CDR1 and CDR2 (germline): SGHNT, YENEEA. Losses at the gene ends were 1 base for V and 4 bases for J; bases not matched to a gene: 3. Here the CDR3 DNA reads TGTGCCAGCAGCTTAGGGACAGGGAGTTACGAGCAGTACTTC. Its translation is CASSLGTGSYEQYF.

This clone was recorded once. The chain combines TRBV6-1 with TRBJ1-6, with 8 positions matching TRBD1. Germline CDR1 reads MNHNS; CDR2 reads SASEGT. Germline trimming cut 6 bases from V and 2 bases from J; bases unmatched to any gene: 3. The CDR3 has 15 amino acids. This CDR3 is CASSPDRAYNSPLHF. CDR3 DNA sequence: TGTGCCAGCAGCCCGGACAGGGCCTATAATTCACCCCTCCACTTT.

This clone occurred a few times. V and J are TRBV28 and TRBJ1-5; 7 nucleotides match TRBD1. From germline, CDR1 is MDHEN and CDR2 SYDVKM. CDR3 length: 13 amino acids. V dropped 6 bases and J dropped 4; count of bases not matched to a gene: 3. The CDR3 bases are TGTGCCAGCAGGTTGACAGGGAATCAGCCCCAGCATTTT. Translated: CASRLTGNQPQHF.

Only one count was recorded for this clone. The V gene is TRBV19, the J gene TRBJ2-4, with 8 nucleotides matching TRBD2. The CDR3 covers 15 residues. V lost 6 bases to trimming and J lost 0 bases; unmatched junction nucleotides: 4. Germline-derived CDR1 and CDR2 are LNHDA and SQIVND (reference sequence). The chain's CDR3 is CASSGGAGAKNIQYF. CDR3 bases: TGTGCCAGTAGCGGGGGGGCCGGAGCCAAAAACATTCAGTACTTC.

The rearrangement uses TRBV30 and TRBJ2-2, with D perhaps TRBD2 (6 bases). V lost 0 bases and J 2 bases, leaving 10 bases between the germline ends. Germline V gene lookup returns CDR1 GTSNPN and CDR2 SVGIG (reference sequence). This CDR3 has 15 amino acids. In nucleotides, the CDR3 is TGTGCCTGGAGTGTGGGACTCTTCAACACCGGGGAGCTGTTTTTT. The encoded protein is CAWSVGLFNTGELFF.

The chain couples TRBV13 to TRBJ2-4; tentatively, D is TRBD2 (5 bases). The CDR3 has 16 residues. Germline values: CDR1 PRHDT, CDR2 FYEKMQ (reference sequence). V was clipped by 4 bases and J by 7 bases, with 20 bases between them. The CDR3 sequence is CASSSPNEPGGNIQYF. CDR3 coding DNA: TGTGCCAGCAGCTCCCCTAACGAACCAGGCGGGAACATTCAGTACTTC.

The chain combines TRBV2 with TRBJ1-2, with TRBD1 matching over 10 bases. Trimming removed 7 bases from V and 8 bases from J; junction bases left unmatched: 13. The CDR3 is made up of 15 amino acids. Per germline, CDR1 SNHLY and CDR2 FYNNEI. CDR3 DNA sequence: TGTGCCAGCAACGGATTTGACAGGGGGCGAGGAGGCTACACCTTC. Translating it yields CASNGFDRGRGGYTF.

This chain joins TRBV19 and TRBJ2-7, with TRBD1 identical over 10 bases. Germline trimming cut 6 bases from V and 1 base from J; bases unmatched to any gene: 3. The CDR3 has 14 amino acids. Germline loops: CDR1 LNHDA, CDR2 SQIVND (reference sequence). The CDR3 DNA reads TGTGCCAGTAGCGCGGGACAGGGGTCCTACGAGCAGTACTTC. It specifies CASSAGQGSYEQYF. The full variable domain, rest sourced from reference TRBV19 and TRBJ2-7, is DGGITQSPKYLFRKEGQNVTLSCEQNLNHDAMYWYRQDPGQGLRLIYYSQIVNDFQKGDIAEGYSVSREKKESFPLTVTSAQKNPTAFYLCASSAGQGSYEQYFGPGTRLTVT.

V gene TRBV5-1 combines with J gene TRBJ1-1; possibly TRBD1 for D (5 bases). This CDR3 region has 12 residues. Trimming shortened V by 7 bases and J by 7 bases, and 14 bases separated the two germline ends. Germline V gene sequence: CDR1 SGHRS, CDR2 YFSETQ. Here the CDR3 DNA reads TGCGCCAGCCGCGGGACCCTCCTTGAAGCTTTCTTT. This encodes CASRGTLLEAFF.

This clone showed up just once. The rearrangement links TRBV27 to TRBJ2-3; possible D gene TRBD1, 7 bases. Germline-derived CDR1 and CDR2 are MNHEY and SMNVEV (reference sequence). With 4 bases removed from V and 11 bases from J, the gap between germline ends came to 19 bases. This CDR3 spans 14 amino acids. The CDR3 DNA reads as TGTGCCAGCAGTTGGGCAGGGGGGCAGGGTGGGCAGTATTTT. Protein sequence: CASSWAGGQGGQYF.

This chain connects TRBV6-4 to TRBJ1-6; D might be TRBD1 (5 bases). Germline V lookup: CDR1 MRHNA, CDR2 SNTAGT. The CDR3 covers 13 residues. Trimming stripped 4 bases from V and 8 bases from J, with 9 bases between. DNA for the CDR3: TGTGCCAGCAGTGGGACGGGGGATTCACCCCTCCACTTT. Residues: CASSGTGDSPLHF.

The chain couples TRBV2 to TRBJ2-7, with a tentative D call TRBD1 (5 bases). This CDR3 comprises 15 residues. Germline V lookup: CDR1 SNHLY, CDR2 FYNNEI. V dropped 7 bases and J dropped 0 bases, with 16 bases sitting between them. CDR3 DNA sequence: TGTGCCAGCAAAGAGACAGCAAGGTCCTCCTACGAGCAGTACTTC. Translating it yields CASKETARSSYEQYF.